The sequence of this T cell receptor (beta chain) was determined in a study of quantifying T cell responses using KT2 cells (dated by TCRdb to the late 2010s). Concerning the study at large: RNA was DNase-treated and reverse transcribed with TCR alpha and beta constant-region primers, mostly using SuperScript III. To avoid over-amplification, PCR2 was carried out as a SYBR Green qPCR and halted once a predetermined fluorescence threshold was reached. Under optimum conditions, the T4 ligation step was estimated to exceed 9% efficiency. General conclusions and limits of the study: No side-by-side comparison of the pipeline with other TCR sequencing techniques was included in the study. KT2 sequences were still detected at the lowest spike-in tested, roughly one KT2 cell per 100,000 PBMC. The numbers of KT2 alpha and beta sequences increased linearly with the number of input KT2 cells across several orders of magnitude. Saturation was seen in the detection of KT2 sequences when very high numbers of KT2 cells were spiked in.

This clonotype was seen a few times. Its antigen specificity is not known. Per-base quality was not reported, and no clone a single base away is much larger than it. The germline V end is reduced by 1 base and the J end by 5 bases; junction bases left unmatched: 4. Looking up the germline V gene (reference sequence) yields CDR1 SGHAT and CDR2 FQDESV. Reading from cysteine to phenylalanine, the CDR3 counts 15 amino acids. The retained sequence is limited to the CDR3, 45 bases, with the frame set at the first base. The library was produced with UMI-ligation and nested PCR. A single-stranded oligonucleotide bearing the Illumina SP2 sequence and a UMI was ligated to the 3' end of the cDNA with T4 RNA ligase 1. PCR1 used roughly 4 cycles (98 degrees C 15 s, 69 degrees C 30 s, 72 degrees C 40 s), and the beta primer was an equimolar mix of RC1.1 and RC1.2 that covered TRBC1 and TRBC2. From PCR2 onward, TCR alpha and beta chains were processed separately, and sample indices and Illumina adaptors were added. The UMI was composed of 12 random nucleotides, arranged as two hexamers separated by a spacer, and was positioned after an 8-base spacer. Libraries were sequenced on an Illumina MiSeq with v2 2x251 paired-end chemistry, typically about a dozen samples per run. To boost diversity, each sequencing library was supplemented with PhiX DNA at roughly 4.5-8%. The authors processed their data as follows. bcl2fastq converted raw reads to FASTQ, and Demultiplexor demultiplexed the reads by dual indices. Decombinator assigned V and J genes by tag matching, allowing a single base-pair mismatch. UMIs were used by Collapsinator to correct both sequencing errors and frequency errors caused by PCR heterogeneity. Decombinator identifiers were converted to nucleotide sequence by CDR3Translator, the sequences were translated to amino acids, and CDR3 was extracted using C- and N-terminal motifs. A cluster of KT2 sequences that shared one unique molecular identifier was counted as a single distinct KT2 TCR. The public reads were quality trimmed at Q25 with fastp and then assembled into clones with MiXCR by TCRdb, keeping productive beta chains. CDR3 protein sequences are deduplicated, and each keeps its most common genes and DNA. For this entry, the V and J calls and clone size follow TCRdb and not the study's own pipeline. In this sample the table shows about 53,000 distinct CDR3 sequences, over 9% of which occur a single time. The top ten hold about 9% of the sample.

To test the sensitivity and accuracy of the pipeline, known numbers of KT2, a T cell clone whose TCR had already been sequenced, were spiked into unfractionated PBMC. A range of KT2-to-PBMC ratios was produced by mixing KT2 cells with a fixed number of PBMC. Sequenced: PBMCs spiked with cells of the T cell clone KT2. The V and J segments used are TRBV11-1 and TRBJ1-4, with 7 central nucleotides matching TRBD1. This TCR was sampled from a human donor. The CDR3 amino acid sequence is: CASSLGGTENEKLFF. The nucleotides are TGTGCCAGCAGCTTAGGTGGGACAGAGAATGAAAAACTGTTTTTT.